This paragraph covers one TCR beta chain sequence. Its target is unknown. The record originates from a study of cytomegalovirus exposure and HLA in healthy donors. Looking at the study overall: An analysis done earlier identified around 100 million unique TCR beta sequences from approximately 200 million T cells. Study results and limitations: In a later analysis, the majority of CMV-associated beta chains seemingly showed HLA restriction. An Asian-associated ancestry cluster reportedly showed fewer N-insertions than the approximately 660-donor mean in a later analysis.

The primer mix had 60 Vbeta and 13 Jbeta primers. Original methodology: A later analysis tallied 87 million or so unique TCR beta chains, 9 million to 12 million of them shared. Assay: immunoSEQ multiplex PCR; the TCRdb copy retains only in-frame clones and omits some. V, J and clone size derive from that table, while D and trimming were established from the DNA sequence. The sample includes approximately 160,000 clones, about four fifths of them seen just once. Trimming pared 7 bases from V and 8 bases from J, leaving 21 bases between. There are 15 residues in the CDR3. Germline assignment: CDR1 MNHEY and CDR2 SVGAGI.

Sequenced: PBMCs. The clonotype comes from a woman between 18 and 29 years old in good health and CMV-seronegative. The chain links TRBV6-5 to TRBJ2-1, with a possible D match to TRBD1 (5 bases). The CDR3 here is CASTPWQGGEDEQFF. The CDR3, as DNA: TGTGCCAGCACCCCGTGGCAGGGTGGGGAAGATGAGCAGTTCTTC.